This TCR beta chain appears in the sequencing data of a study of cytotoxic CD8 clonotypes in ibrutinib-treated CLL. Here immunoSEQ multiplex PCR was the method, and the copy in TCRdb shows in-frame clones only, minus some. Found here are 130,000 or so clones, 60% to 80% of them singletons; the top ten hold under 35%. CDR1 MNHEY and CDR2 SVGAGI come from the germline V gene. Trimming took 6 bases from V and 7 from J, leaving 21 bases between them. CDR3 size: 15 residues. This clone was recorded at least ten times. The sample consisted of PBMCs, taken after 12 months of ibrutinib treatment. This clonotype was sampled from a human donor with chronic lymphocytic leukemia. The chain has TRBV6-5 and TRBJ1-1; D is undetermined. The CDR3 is CASSRSLLTPSEAFF. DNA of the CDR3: TGTGCCAGCAGCCGATCTCTTTTAACACCCAGTGAAGCTTTCTTT.